This entry is about one T cell receptor beta chain. Study processing details: How many nucleated cells were present was estimated from reference gene primer amplification. Clones were sequenced by immunoSEQ multiplex PCR, and TCRdb holds only the in-frame ones, with some missing. V and J calls and clone size come straight from that table; D and trimming were deduced from the DNA. The sample includes around 80,000 clones, approximately 90% of them seen just once. CDR3 length equals 15 residues. Per germline, CDR1 GTSNPN and CDR2 SVGIG (reference sequence). With 5 bases removed from V and 0 bases from J, the gap between germline ends came to 14 bases. The sample is drawn from a study of blood T cell repertoires in COVID-19. Study background: The study drew acute and convalescent COVID-19 samples from the United States, Italy and Spain. T cells, B-cell-depleted T cells, or PBMCs provided the cDNA or gDNA that served as material.

The chain recombines TRBV30 with TRBJ1-3; D remains ambiguous. The TCR comes from a man between 60 and 75 years old with acute or convalescent COVID-19. The sample was peripheral blood. The CDR3 spells CAWGNLGSSGNTIYF. The DNA of the CDR3 is TGTGCCTGGGGTAACCTAGGAAGCTCTGGAAACACCATATATTTT.